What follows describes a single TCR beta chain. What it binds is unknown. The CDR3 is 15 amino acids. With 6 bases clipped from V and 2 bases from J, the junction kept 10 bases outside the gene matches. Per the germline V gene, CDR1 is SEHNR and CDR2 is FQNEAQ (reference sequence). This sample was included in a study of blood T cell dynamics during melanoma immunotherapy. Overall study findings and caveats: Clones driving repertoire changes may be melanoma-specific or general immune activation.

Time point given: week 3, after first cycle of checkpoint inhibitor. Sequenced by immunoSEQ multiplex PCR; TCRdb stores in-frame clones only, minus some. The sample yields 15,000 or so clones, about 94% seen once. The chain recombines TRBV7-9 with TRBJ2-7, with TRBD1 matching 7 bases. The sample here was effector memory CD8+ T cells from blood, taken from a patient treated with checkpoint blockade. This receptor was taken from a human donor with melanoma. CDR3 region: CASRPGTADPYEQYF. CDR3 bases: TGTGCCAGCAGACCTGGGACAGCCGACCCCTACGAGCAGTACTTC.